The clone carrying this T cell receptor beta chain has just a few counts. The antigen remains unidentified. This entry is derived from a study of PD-1 blockade in classical Hodgkin lymphoma. No patient escaped relapse after autologous stem cell transplantation, and brentuximab vedotin exposure varied. General study results and limits: With respect to the repertoire differences, their causes, possibly disease activity or prior therapy, remain undefined. Newly diagnosed patients were reported to exhibit reduced baseline TCR diversity relative to healthy donors. Complete responders showed a baseline diversity that resembled the diversity of newly diagnosed patients.

The table came from immunoSEQ multiplex PCR; TCRdb's copy has only in-frame clones and leaves some out. The top ten hold around 9.9% of the sample, which has around 41,000 clones, about 82% seen once. Germline CDR1 MDHEN, CDR2 SYDVKM. This CDR3 has 13 amino acids. The V end lost 2 bases, the J end lost 2 bases, and 6 bases lay between the germline ends. This clonotype was obtained from a human donor with classical Hodgkin lymphoma. This rearrangement joins TRBV28 to TRBJ1-1; no firm D call. Material: peripheral blood mononuclear cells (PBMCs), obtained at baseline. For the CDR3, the DNA is TGTGCCAGCAGTTTAATCCGTAACACTGAAGCTTTCTTT. It codes for CASSLIRNTEAFF.